A selection of T cell receptor beta chains follows, all from one sample in a study of T cell repertoires in ileal Crohn's disease. Generated by immunoSEQ multiplex PCR, the TCRdb table keeps only in-frame clones and is missing some. The table includes roughly 29,000 clones, about 80% detected once. The sequencing input was ileal tissue. These receptors all stem from an adult with Crohn's disease. Both conserved end residues are part of each CDR3. The D gene is left open where the match is weak. Only part of the rows carry a size: once, few, many, or a class if the clone is expanded.

TRBV7-7	TRBJ2-7	-	18	-	TGTGCCAGCAGCCCGCGAGGGCAGCGGGCGACAAACTCCTACGAGCAGTACTTC	CASSPRGQRATNSYEQYF
TRBV19	TRBJ1-2	-	15	-	TGTGCCAGTACCTTTAAGGGGTACAGCAACCATGGCTACACCTTC	CASTFKGYSNHGYTF
TRBV30	TRBJ2-7	-	14	-	TGTGCCTGGAGACGGCCTGACAGTTCCTACGAGCAGTACTTC	CAWRRPDSSYEQYF
TRBV18	TRBJ2-3	TRBD1	13	-	TGTGCCAGCTCACCCCGACAGGGCGATACGCAGTATTTT	CASSPRQGDTQYF
TRBV5-1	TRBJ2-7	TRBD1	15	-	TGCGCCAGCAGCTGGACGACAGGGGGCATATACGAGCAGTACTTC	CASSWTTGGIYEQYF
TRBV19	TRBJ1-5	TRBD1	15	-	TGTGCCAGTAGGGAGACAGGGCCAAGCAATCAGCCCCAGCATTTT	CASRETGPSNQPQHF
TRBV7-2	TRBJ2-2	TRBD1	16	-	TGTGCCAGCAGCTTATGGGGACAGGGGAACACCGGGGAGCTGTTTTTT	CASSLWGQGNTGELFF
TRBV7-7	TRBJ2-2	-	14	-	TGTGCCAGCAGCTTAGACAGGAACACCGGGGAGCTGTTTTTT	CASSLDRNTGELFF
TRBV10-2	TRBJ2-7	TRBD2	12	-	TGCGCCAGCACCCCGGGAGGCTACGAGCAGTACTTC	CASTPGGYEQYF
TRBV19	TRBJ1-2	-	15	-	TGTGCCAGTAGCCTGAGTCGGGGAAGAGGGTATGGCTACACCTTC	CASSLSRGRGYGYTF
TRBV19	TRBJ1-5	TRBD1	14	-	TGTGCCAGTAGCTTAACAGGGGGGCCTCAGCCCCAGCATTTT	CASSLTGGPQPQHF
TRBV6-5	TRBJ2-7	-	11	once	TGTGCCAGCAGTTTCCGGGACGAGCAGTACTTC	CASSFRDEQYF
TRBV6-6	TRBJ2-7	-	16	-	TGTGCCAGCAGTTACTCCACCGCGGGGACAGCCTACGAGCAGTACTTC	CASSYSTAGTAYEQYF
TRBV4-1	TRBJ2-7	TRBD2	16	-	TGCGCCAGCAGCCAAGAACCTAGCGGGAGTTTTTACGAGCAGTACTTC	CASSQEPSGSFYEQYF
TRBV5-4	TRBJ1-5	-	13	-	TGTGCCAGCAGCGGCGGGCAAGATCAGCCCCAGCATTTT	CASSGGQDQPQHF
TRBV7-2	TRBJ2-1	-	17	few	TGTGCCAGCAGCTTAAATCCTAGCGTAAGCTCCTACAATGAGCAGTTCTTC	CASSLNPSVSSYNEQFF
TRBV5-1	TRBJ1-1	TRBD1	13	-	TGCGCCAGCAGAGACAGGGTTACAGCTGAAGCTTTCTTT	CASRDRVTAEAFF
TRBV7-3	TRBJ2-3	TRBD2	14	-	TGTGCCAGCAGCTCTAGCGGGAGCACAGATACGCAGTATTTT	CASSSSGSTDTQYF
TRBV7-9	TRBJ1-4	-	19	-	TGTGCCAGCAGCCCCACGGCGACAGGCCCTCAACTCGTTAATGAAAAACTGTTTTTT	CASSPTATGPQLVNEKLFF
TRBV5-8	TRBJ1-6	-	14	-	TGTGCCAGCAGCTTCGCGGGGGGGTATTCACCCCTCCACTTT	CASSFAGGYSPLHF
TRBV27	TRBJ2-7	-	13	-	TGTGCCAGTTCAACAGGGATATCCTACGAGCAGTACTTC	CASSTGISYEQYF
TRBV6-5	TRBJ2-7	-	14	-	TGTGCCAGCAGACTGGGAGATTTGTCCTACGAGCAGTACTTC	CASRLGDLSYEQYF
TRBV7-3	TRBJ1-2	-	15	-	TGTGCCAGCAGCCCCTCGGGGGGCGGAATAGAAGGCTACACCTTC	CASSPSGGGIEGYTF
TRBV5-4	TRBJ2-1	-	18	-	TGTGCCAGCAGCTTGTCGGTGGGACTCCGTAGCTCCTACAATGAGCAGTTCTTC	CASSLSVGLRSSYNEQFF
TRBV7-2	TRBJ2-7	TRBD2	16	-	TGTGCCAGCAGCTATTCTAGCGGGGGGTTCCCCTACGAGCAGTACTTC	CASSYSSGGFPYEQYF
TRBV2	TRBJ2-1	TRBD2	15	-	TGTGCCAGCAGGAGCGGGGGGGCCGGCTACAATGAGCAGTTCTTC	CASRSGGAGYNEQFF
TRBV5-4	TRBJ2-1	-	16	-	TGTGCCAGCAGCTTATCAACTAGTTTCCCCTACAATGAGCAGTTCTTC	CASSLSTSFPYNEQFF
TRBV6-6	TRBJ2-1	TRBD2	13	-	TGTGCCAGCGGGAAGCGGGGGGGGAATGAGCAGTTCTTC	CASGKRGGNEQFF
TRBV30	TRBJ2-2	TRBD1	17	few	TGTGCCTGGAGTGTATGGGCCATCGGACAGGGTACCGGGGAGCTGTTTTTT	CAWSVWAIGQGTGELFF
TRBV9	TRBJ1-3	TRBD1	15	-	TGTGCCAGCAGCACGACAGGGGTAGGTGGAAACACCATATATTTT	CASSTTGVGGNTIYF
TRBV25-1	TRBJ2-4	-	16	-	TGTGCCAGCAGTGACCTTGACCAGGGGGCCAAAAACATTCAGTACTTC	CASSDLDQGAKNIQYF
TRBV18	TRBJ2-3	-	14	-	TGTGCCAGCTCACCTACTGATAGCACAGATACGCAGTATTTT	CASSPTDSTDTQYF
TRBV10-2	TRBJ2-3	TRBD2	16	-	TGCGCCAGCAGTGCGGGACTAGCGGGGATTGCAGATACGCAGTATTTT	CASSAGLAGIADTQYF
TRBV5-1	TRBJ1-6	-	13	-	TGCGCCAGCAGCTTGGAACAGAATTCACCCCTCCACTTT	CASSLEQNSPLHF
TRBV7-8	TRBJ2-2	TRBD2	17	few	TGTGCCAGCAGCTTAGGGTGGGGACTAGCAGAAACCGGGGAGCTGTTTTTT	CASSLGWGLAETGELFF